The TCR beta chain under discussion was sequenced for a study of CD8 T cells in Susac syndrome (dated by TCRdb to the late 2010s). Regarding the study in general: The study used repertoire sequencing to test whether antigen drove CD8+ T cell activation and differentiation in Susac syndrome. Results and caveats for the whole study, not just this receptor: The number of individuals in the TCR sequencing and HLA analysis was acknowledged as relatively small.

The CDR3 runs 15 amino acids, cysteine and phenylalanine included. Only CDR3 DNA remains: 45 bases, in frame from the first base. Reading the germline V gene (reference sequence) gives CDR1 LNHDA and CDR2 SQIVND. The germline V end is reduced by 5 bases and the J end by 3 bases; junction bases left unmatched: 4. RNA was extracted using the RNeasy kit, and roughly 0.5 to 1 microgram was reverse transcribed with random hexamers. The immunoSEQ multiplex PCR assay, covering 54 Vbeta and 13 Jbeta segments, was used to amplify TCR beta CDR3 regions. To correct PCR amplification bias, a synthetic template baseline was used for both primer optimization and computational correction. On the study's bioinformatics: Reads were assigned to V, D and J genes according to IMGT and analyzed in immunoSEQ Analyzer, with only productive sequences retained. Clonality was calculated as one minus the Shannon entropy normalized by log2 of the number of productive unique sequences. Public and private clones were assessed among the 100 most prevalent clones of each patient and control. Clones were defined as Susac-specific when absent from the healthy and MS cohorts, from 1052 published viral clones and from other ImmuneACCESS disease sequences. TCRdb reprocessing: public reads trimmed at Q25 with fastp, clones called with MiXCR, in-frame beta chains kept. A single entry per CDR3 protein holds the most common genes and DNA from its merged rows. In this record, the V and J calls reflect TCRdb's handling and not the investigators' own analysis. A total of about 210,000 distinct CDR3 sequences appear in this sample, 90% to 95% of them only once. The ten largest clones take up 0.09% to 0.12% of the sample.

Peripheral blood CD8+ and CD4+ T cells from healthy donors, Susac syndrome patients and multiple sclerosis patients were profiled by high-throughput TCR beta sequencing. The healthy donors served as controls matched for age and sex. Bulk CD8+ and CD4+ T cells were purified magnetically by negative isolation, whereas CD8+ TEMRA cells were enriched by FACS. Blood was drawn into EDTA tubes, processed within 24 hours, and PBMCs were isolated by density gradient centrifugation. PBMCs intended for TCR sequencing were cryopreserved in liquid nitrogen and thawed later in a water bath at 37 degrees C. The sorted or isolated CD4+, CD8+ and CD8+ TEMRA cells reached a purity of at least 90%. This clonotype came up once. No cognate antigen has been identified for it. No base quality values were provided; no much bigger clone lies one nucleotide off. Resting on one read, the evidence is weak.

The sequenced sample consisted of CD4+ T cells from PBMCs. The sequence is built from TRBV19 and TRBJ2-3; 11 of the junction bases match TRBD2. This TCR came from a human donor in good health. The CDR3: CASSFSGGATDTQYF. In nucleotides, the sequence is TGTGCCAGTAGTTTTAGCGGGGGGGCGACAGATACGCAGTATTTT.